This TCR beta chain was sequenced during a study of blood T cell repertoires in COVID-19. Germline V gene lookup returns CDR1 MDHEN and CDR2 SYDVKM. V gave up 6 bases and J gave up 7 bases, with 16 bases separating them. This CDR3 region has 14 residues. Method: immunoSEQ multiplex PCR; TCRdb's copy keeps in-frame clones and lacks some. Among under 500,000 clones listed, about 89% were seen once. The TCR comes from a woman aged 30 to 39 with acute or convalescent COVID-19. Sample: peripheral blood. V is TRBV28 and J is TRBJ1-5; D possibly corresponds to TRBD1 (6 bases). The DNA of the CDR3 is TGTGCCAGCAGAAGAGGGGGGGCTGGGCAGCCCCAGCATTTT. It translates to CASRRGGAGQPQHF.